This T cell receptor beta chain was profiled in a study of identical twins. One entry per CDR3 protein, called by TCRdb with MiXCR from the 5' RACE reads. Among a few hundred thousand distinct CDR3 sequences, less than 20% were seen once, and the ten largest hold approximately 12%. With respect to this clonotype: Its antigen is not known.

Healthy Caucasians provided all donations. Study results and limitations: There were fewer insertions in abundant cord blood beta clonotypes, but memory repertoires showed no such pattern. Rather than following the same donors, the conclusions depended on cross-sectional statistical analysis. Analyses of zero insertions could, in part, be confounded by invariant MAIT and iNKT cells.

The CDR3 length is 15 residues. V gave up 5 bases and J gave up 0 bases, with 15 bases separating them. The germline V gene encodes CDR1 DFQATT and CDR2 SNEGSKA (reference sequence). The clonotype comes from a man in his forties or fifties in good health. The rearrangement links TRBV20-1 to TRBJ2-3, with a tentative D call TRBD2 (6 bases). The sequencing sample was made of naive T cells sorted from blood. The CDR3, as DNA: TGCAGTGCTCCGAGTTCGGGGACTAGCACAGATACGCAGTATTTT. Its translation: CSAPSSGTSTDTQYF.